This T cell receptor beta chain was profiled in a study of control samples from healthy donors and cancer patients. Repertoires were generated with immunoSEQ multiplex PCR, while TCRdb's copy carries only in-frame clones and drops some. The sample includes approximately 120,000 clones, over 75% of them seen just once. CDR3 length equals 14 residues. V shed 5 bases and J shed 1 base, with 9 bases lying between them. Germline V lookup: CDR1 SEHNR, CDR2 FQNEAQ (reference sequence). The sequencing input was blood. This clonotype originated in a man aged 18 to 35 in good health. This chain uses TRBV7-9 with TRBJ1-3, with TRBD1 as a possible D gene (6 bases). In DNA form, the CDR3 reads TGTGCCAGCAGCCACGACAGGTCTGGAAACACCATATATTTT. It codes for CASSHDRSGNTIYF.